These 14 T cell receptor beta chains came from one sample sequenced in a study of shared clonotypes between healthy human individuals. Measured with immunoSEQ multiplex PCR; TCRdb has only the in-frame clones, and not every one. Among roughly 2 million clones listed, nearly 97% were seen once. Material for sequencing was naive CD4+ T cells sorted from blood. The sample's subset: CD45RA+ positively selected. Receptors were obtained from a man aged 18 to 29 in good health.

The V and J genes are TRBV7-8 and TRBJ2-5; 11 nucleotides align to TRBD2. The CDR3 sequence is 16 residues long. V was clipped by 4 bases and J by 0 bases; unmatched bases: 4. Germline assignment: CDR1 SGHVS and CDR2 FQNEAQ. The DNA for the CDR3 is TGTGCCAGCAGCTCCCGACTAGCGGGGAACCAAGAGACCCAGTACTTC. Amino acids: CASSSRLAGNQETQYF.

V is TRBV7-2 and J is TRBJ1-5, with a possible D match to TRBD1 (6 bases). Germline CDR1 and CDR2: SGHTA and FQGNSA. V was cut by 4 bases and J by 7 bases, with 17 bases left in between. There are 15 residues in the CDR3. The CDR3 DNA reads as TGTGCCAGCAGCTCGGGGCTACAGGGCGGGCAGCCCCAGCATTTT. Protein: CASSSGLQGGQPQHF.

This clone was recorded only once. The genes are TRBV28 and TRBJ1-2; D possibly corresponds to TRBD1 (6 bases). V lost 1 base and J 6 bases, leaving 15 bases between the germline ends. Per the germline V gene, CDR1 is MDHEN and CDR2 is SYDVKM. This CDR3 comprises 15 residues. The DNA of the CDR3 is TGTGCCAGCAGTTTATTGGGATCGGGGGGCCATGGCTACACCTTC. Encoded protein: CASSLLGSGGHGYTF.

The DNA of the CDR3 is TGTGCCAGTAGTATCCTAGCGGGAGGCACCGGGGAGCTGTTTTTT. It translates to CASSILAGGTGELFF. This chain joins TRBV19 and TRBJ2-2, with 11 bases fitting TRBD2. Per germline, CDR1 LNHDA and CDR2 SQIVND (reference sequence). The CDR3 sequence is 15 residues long. J gave up 4 bases and V 3 bases, and 1 base lay outside the gene matches. The full variable domain, with the rest looked up from reference TRBV19 and TRBJ2-2, is DGGITQSPKYLFRKEGQNVTLSCEQNLNHDAMYWYRQDPGQGLRLIYYSQIVNDFQKGDIAEGYSVSREKKESFPLTVTSAQKNPTAFYLCASSILAGGTGELFFGEGSRLTVL.

As concerns this clone: Distinct nucleotide sequences in the sample also encode this CDR3. The genes are TRBV18 and TRBJ1-1, with a possible D match to TRBD1 (5 bases). Germline loops: CDR1 KGHSH, CDR2 LQKENI. This CDR3 is 13 amino acids long. V lost 1 base and J lost 5, with 8 bases in between. The CDR3 sequence: CASSPLRDTEAFF. The CDR3 nucleotides read TGTGCCAGCTCACCACTCAGGGATACTGAAGCTTTCTTT.

The chain has TRBV11-2 and TRBJ2-2; 9 positions match TRBD1. The V and J ends lost 5 bases and 6 bases, in that order; junction bases with no gene match: 7. Germline CDR1 reads SGHAT; CDR2 reads FQNNGV. The CDR3 runs 15 residues. The CDR3, as DNA: TGTGCCAGCAGCCACCGGGACAGGGTCCCCGGGGAGCTGTTTTTT. Its protein product is CASSHRDRVPGELFF.

The rearrangement links TRBV5-4 to TRBJ2-3, with 13 bases matching TRBD2. Germline V gene sequence: CDR1 SGHNT, CDR2 YYREEE (reference sequence). The CDR3 is 20 residues long. Trimming cost V 4 bases and J 2 bases; bases outside gene matches: 16. CDR3 sequence (DNA): TGTGCCAGCAGCACCGGACTAGCGGGGGCCTCAGTGCCTAACACAGATACGCAGTATTTT. Translation: CASSTGLAGASVPNTDTQYF.

On this clone: The sample holds other DNA sequences that translate to the same CDR3. CDR3 in amino acids: CASSVQQETQYF. In DNA, the CDR3 is TGTGCCAGCAGCGTACAGCAAGAGACCCAGTACTTC. V gene TRBV2 combines with J gene TRBJ2-5, with D uncertain. V lost 6 bases, J lost 2 bases, and 7 bases lay in between. CDR1 and CDR2 (germline): SNHLY, FYNNEI. The CDR3 consists of 12 residues. Complete variable domain (other parts from reference TRBV2 and TRBJ2-5): EPEVTQTPSHQVTQMGQEVILRCVPISNHLYFYWYRQILGQKVEFLVSFYNNEISEKSEIFDDQFSVERPDGSNFTLKIRSTKLEDSAMYFCASSVQQETQYFGPGTRLLVL.

This clone was seen only a few times. The chain recombines TRBV7-8 with TRBJ2-2; 10 positions agree with TRBD2. The CDR3 runs 14 residues. The germline gives CDR1 SGHVS, CDR2 FQNEAQ. Unmatched junction bases numbered 5, after V lost 11 bases and J lost 2 bases. The CDR3 loop reads CAGSGRVNTGELFF. In DNA form, the CDR3 reads TGTGCCGGAAGCGGGAGGGTTAACACCGGGGAGCTGTTTTTT.

The V and J genes are TRBV28 and TRBJ1-1, with 7 bases identical to TRBD1. Germline V lookup: CDR1 MDHEN, CDR2 SYDVKM. This CDR3 contains 16 residues. Trimming removed 5 bases from V and 1 base from J; junction bases left unmatched: 10. The CDR3 spells CASSHIQGPGNTEAFF. The CDR3 DNA reads as TGTGCCAGCAGTCACATACAGGGGCCCGGGAACACTGAAGCTTTCTTT.

The CDR3 bases are TGTGCCAGCAGTTCCGACAGCGGTCTTCACAATGAGCAGTTCTTC. Residues: CASSSDSGLHNEQFF. This chain uses TRBV28 with TRBJ2-1; the D gene could be TRBD1 or TRBD2 (5 bases each). Trimming cost V 4 bases and J 5 bases, with 15 bases left between them. CDR3 length equals 15 residues. Germline-derived CDR1 and CDR2 are MDHEN and SYDVKM.

The chain carries TRBV5-4 and TRBJ2-6; D remains ambiguous. The V gene lost 4 bases and the J gene lost 1 base, with 12 bases spanning the gap. CDR1 and CDR2 from the germline V gene are SGHNT and YYREEE (reference sequence). The CDR3 loop spans 16 amino acids. The CDR3 spells CASSPLEGSGANVLTF. CDR3 bases: TGTGCCAGCAGCCCACTCGAAGGGTCTGGGGCCAACGTCCTGACTTTC.

The gene calls are TRBV28 and TRBJ1-1; D is unclear. The germline V gene encodes CDR1 MDHEN and CDR2 SYDVKM. This CDR3 is 13 amino acids long. Trimming stripped 5 bases from V and 1 base from J, with 8 bases between. For the CDR3, the DNA is TGTGCCAGCAGTGGCACCAGGAACACTGAAGCTTTCTTT. Its protein product is CASSGTRNTEAFF.

This clone is a singleton in its sample. The CDR3: CASRGQAYNSPLHF. As DNA, the CDR3 is TGTGCCAGCAGGGGACAGGCCTATAATTCACCCCTCCACTTT. The chain couples TRBV6-5 to TRBJ1-6; 8 bases are a match to TRBD1. This CDR3 has 14 amino acids. Germline-derived CDR1 and CDR2 are MNHEY and SVGAGI. V dropped 6 bases and J dropped 2; count of bases not matched to a gene: 0.